These 24 T cell receptor beta chains share one sample of origin, sequenced in a study of identical twins. TCRdb processed the 5' RACE reads anew with MiXCR; each CDR3 protein has one entry. The sample includes 400,000 to 550,000 distinct CDR3 sequences, approximately 25% seen only once; the top ten take over 2.5%. In addition, the sample was reused for a study of T cells expressing NK-cell markers.

The sequencing sample was made of CD4+ T cells sorted from blood. Every receptor here comes from a woman between 18 and 30 years old in good health.

This clonotype was observed a handful of times. This chain connects TRBV5-1 to TRBJ2-7; the D gene is possibly TRBD1 (6 bases). V was trimmed by 0 bases and J by 6 bases, leaving 10 bases between them. Germline V CDR1 and CDR2: SGHRS, YFSETQ. The CDR3 has 13 residues. The chain's CDR3 is CASSLVGQFEQYF. CDR3 in DNA: TGCGCCAGCAGCTTGGTCGGACAGTTCGAGCAGTACTTC.

The chain carries TRBV7-2 and TRBJ1-1; D gene uncertain. V was pared by 4 bases and J by 6 bases, with 18 bases between. Germline CDR1 and CDR2: SGHTA and FQGNSA. The CDR3 is 15 amino acids. CDR3 DNA: TGTGCCAGCAGCTCCCCGTTGGGGTTGTACGCTGAAGCTTTCTTT. It is translated as CASSSPLGLYAEAFF.

The rearrangement uses TRBV12-3 or TRBV12-4 and TRBJ1-6, with TRBD1 matching 9 bases. The CDR3 spans 14 residues. V was pared by 4 bases and J by 9 bases, with 4 bases of the junction left unmatched. The CDR3 spells CASSSGTGFSPLHF. CDR3 sequence (DNA): TGTGCCAGCAGTTCCGGGACAGGGTTTTCACCCCTCCACTTT.

The V call is TRBV5-1, the J call TRBJ2-7, with D perhaps given as TRBD1 or TRBD2 (6 bases each). Germline V gives CDR1 SGHRS, CDR2 YFSETQ. Deletions cut 4 bases from V and 2 bases from J, with 16 bases between. This CDR3 region has 15 residues. The CDR3 nucleotides are TGCGCCAGCAGCCGGAGGGGTGACAGGACCTACGAGCAGTACTTC. Translation: CASSRRGDRTYEQYF.

CDR3 in DNA: TGCAGCTCGTCTGGAGGTGCCATAAACACTGAAGCTTTCTTT. This translates into CSSSGGAINTEAFF. The chain uses TRBV29-1 and TRBJ1-1; D remains ambiguous. The V end lost 8 bases, the J end lost 2 bases, and 18 bases lay between the germline ends. Germline values: CDR1 SQVTM, CDR2 ANQGSEA. The CDR3 is 14 amino acids.

The chain has TRBV5-1 and TRBJ2-2; 7 bases are a match to TRBD1. CDR1 SGHRS and CDR2 YFSETQ come from the germline V gene. The CDR3 is 15 amino acids. The ends lost 2 bases at V and 5 bases at J; junction bases unmatched: 6. CDR3 DNA: TGCGCCAGCAGCTTACCACAGGGGATGACCGGGGAGCTGTTTTTT. Protein: CASSLPQGMTGELFF.

This sequence joins TRBV12-3 or TRBV12-4 and TRBJ2-2; 7 positions match TRBD2. The CDR3 extends over 15 amino acids. Trimming took 7 bases from V and 6 from J; bases not matched to a gene: 11. CDR3 nucleotide sequence: TGTGCCAGCACTCGAGCGGGAAATCGGGCCGGGGAGCTGTTTTTT. It translates to CASTRAGNRAGELFF.

V is TRBV5-1 and J is TRBJ2-5, with TRBD2 as a possible D gene (6 bases). CDR1 SGHRS and CDR2 YFSETQ come from the germline V gene. The CDR3 totals 13 residues. Trimming took off 4 bases at V and 2 bases at J, with 9 bases between the two ends. CDR3 nucleotides: TGCGCCAGCAGCGAGACTAGTCAAGAGACCCAGTACTTC. It translates to CASSETSQETQYF.

This clonotype was counted between two and nine times. As DNA, the CDR3 is TGTGCCAGCACGGGACAGGGGGCGTTCACCGGGGAGCTGTTTTTT. Translation: CASTGQGAFTGELFF. The chain employs TRBV2 and TRBJ2-2; 12 bases are shared with TRBD1. The germline CDR1 and CDR2 sequences are SNHLY and FYNNEI. CDR3 length equals 15 residues. Losses at the gene ends were 7 bases for V and 4 bases for J; bases not matched to a gene: 4.

The chain combines TRBV7-8 with TRBJ2-7; D uncertain. Germline-derived CDR1 and CDR2 are SGHVS and FQNEAQ. The V and J ends lost 3 bases and 2 bases respectively, with 23 bases between them. CDR3 length: 18 amino acids. The CDR3 sequence is CASSLTGYGHLSTYEQYF. DNA of the CDR3: TGTGCCAGCAGCTTGACTGGGTACGGTCACCTATCTACCTACGAGCAGTACTTC.

At least ten counts were recorded for this clonotype. The chain combines TRBV3-1 with TRBJ2-5; D uncertain. The CDR3 has 12 residues. The V end was cut by 5 bases, the J end by 5 bases, with 9 bases between. The germline CDR1 and CDR2 sequences are LGHDT and YNNKEL (reference sequence). The CDR3 loop reads CASSTHGETQYF. The CDR3 DNA reads TGTGCCAGCAGCACCCATGGGGAGACCCAGTACTTC.

This clonotype has more than one count but fewer than ten. The rearrangement uses TRBV5-6 and TRBJ2-7; TRBD2 matches at 8 bases. Per germline, CDR1 SGHDT and CDR2 YYEEEE. There are 15 residues in the CDR3. V dropped 0 bases and J dropped 0; count of bases not matched to a gene: 2. Here the CDR3 DNA reads TGTGCCAGCAGCTTGGAGCGGGGGCACTCCTACGAGCAGTACTTC. It encodes CASSLERGHSYEQYF. The full variable domain, rest sourced from reference TRBV5-6 and TRBJ2-7, is DAGVTQSPTHLIKTRGQQVTLRCSPKSGHDTVSWYQQALGQGPQFIFQYYEEEERQRGNFPDRFSGHQFPNYSSELNVNALLLGDSALYLCASSLERGHSYEQYFGPGTRLTVT.

This clonotype has just a few counts. This chain links TRBV5-5 with TRBJ2-4, with D hard to call. V lost 1 base, J lost 9 bases, and 11 bases lay in between. CDR3 length equals 13 residues. The V gene's germline CDR1 is SGHKS and CDR2 YYEKEE (reference sequence). The CDR3 bases are TGTGCCAGCAGCTTGTCCCCAGACGGCATTCAGTACTTC. Translated, it gives CASSLSPDGIQYF. The full variable domain, with the rest looked up from reference TRBV5-5 and TRBJ2-4, is DAGVTQSPTHLIKTRGQQVTLRCSPISGHKSVSWYQQVLGQGPQFIFQYYEKEERGRGNFPDRFSARQFPNYSSELNVNALLLGDSALYLCASSLSPDGIQYFGAGTRLSVL.

The chain joins TRBV2 to TRBJ2-2; TRBD2 matches 8 bases. CDR1 and CDR2 (germline): SNHLY, FYNNEI. The V gene end was trimmed by 7 bases and the J gene end by 5 bases; junction bases not matched to a gene: 9. The CDR3 loop spans 15 amino acids. This chain's CDR3 is CASNRAGVFTGELFF. The CDR3 DNA follows: TGTGCCAGCAATCGAGCGGGGGTTTTTACCGGGGAGCTGTTTTTT.

In its sample, this clonotype was seen many times. This chain connects TRBV5-5 to TRBJ1-2, with D possibly TRBD1 on 5 matching bases. The CDR3 is made up of 14 amino acids. Germline V gives CDR1 SGHKS, CDR2 YYEKEE (reference sequence). With 4 bases removed from V and 0 bases from J, the gap between germline ends came to 10 bases. CDR3 amino acids: CASSPGPTNYGYTF. CDR3 coding DNA: TGTGCCAGCAGCCCGGGACCCACTAACTATGGCTACACCTTC.

Concerning this clonotype itself: Relative to the germline gene, one junction end is altered; a read error may explain this. The J gene is TRBJ2-5, the V gene TRBV24-1; D is undetermined. Germline V gives CDR1 KGHDR, CDR2 SFDVKD. The CDR3 extends over 12 amino acids. CDR3 sequence reads: CDTSDFGQTQYF. The CDR3 nucleotides read TGTGACACCAGTGATTTCGGCCAGACCCAGTACTTC.

This clonotype was counted a few times. J is TRBJ1-2 and V is TRBV13; D is uncertain. Germline CDR1 and CDR2: PRHDT and FYEKMQ (reference sequence). The CDR3 loop spans 13 amino acids. Trimming shortened V by 5 bases and J by 5 bases, and 12 bases separated the two germline ends. The CDR3 DNA sequence: TGTGCCAGCAGCGCGGTGAAAGGTTATGGCTACACCTTC. It yields the protein CASSAVKGYGYTF.

This clonotype occurred a few times. This chain links TRBV6-5 with TRBJ1-6; D perhaps matches TRBD1 (6 bases). The germline gives CDR1 MNHEY, CDR2 SVGAGI. This CDR3 spans 14 amino acids. Trimming removed 2 bases from V and 6 bases from J, with 8 bases in between. The CDR3 nucleotides are TGTGCCAGCAGTTACGGAGGGGGTAATTCACCCCTCCACTTT. Protein sequence: CASSYGGGNSPLHF.

This clonotype was seen a few times. V and J are TRBV29-1 and TRBJ1-2; 7 bases map to TRBD1. Germline V lookup: CDR1 SQVTM, CDR2 ANQGSEA. The CDR3 runs to 15 residues. V shed 8 bases, J shed 0 bases, and the junction held 12 bases outside the gene matches. The CDR3 loop is CSLSGTAKANYGYTF. The CDR3 DNA reads TGCAGCTTGTCCGGGACAGCGAAAGCTAACTATGGCTACACCTTC.

In its sample, this clonotype was seen a few times. The V and J genes are TRBV10-2 and TRBJ2-5, with 10 bases lining up with TRBD2. V gave up 7 bases and J gave up 4 bases; unmatched junction bases: 15. The CDR3 is 17 residues long. Germline V gene data show CDR1 as WSHSY and CDR2 as SAAADI. The CDR3, as DNA: TGCGCCAGCAAACCCCTTGCGAGCGGGGGGGCCCGAGAGACCCAGTACTTC. It yields the protein CASKPLASGGARETQYF.

V usage is TRBV12-3 or TRBV12-4 and J usage is TRBJ2-3, with TRBD2 matching 8 bases. There are 16 residues in the CDR3. Trimming at V came to 4 bases and at J to 6 bases, leaving 12 bases not matched to a gene. This CDR3 is CASSSKSGGVGDTQYF. The CDR3 nucleotides read TGTGCCAGCAGTTCGAAGAGCGGGGGCGTCGGGGATACGCAGTATTTT.

This clonotype was observed many times. The chain joins TRBV25-1 to TRBJ1-6; D is undetermined. The germline CDR1 and CDR2 sequences are MGHDK and SYGVNS. The CDR3 runs to 12 residues. V was pared by 5 bases and J by 7 bases, with 6 bases between. CDR3 nucleotides: TGTGCCAGCAGTCCTGGCAATTCACCCCTCCACTTT. It translates to CASSPGNSPLHF.

The gene calls are TRBV3-1 and TRBJ2-5; a weak D match, TRBD1 (6 bases). There are 13 residues in the CDR3. V lost 3 bases, J lost 4 bases, and 9 bases lay in between. Germline V gene lookup returns CDR1 LGHDT and CDR2 YNNKEL (reference sequence). This CDR3 reads CASSHLGAETQYF. CDR3 sequence (DNA): TGTGCCAGCAGCCACCTGGGGGCAGAGACCCAGTACTTC.

This clonotype was detected a few times. The chain employs TRBV29-1 and TRBJ2-6; perhaps TRBD2 as D (5 bases). The V end was cut by 6 bases, the J end by 4 bases, with 16 bases between. Germline V CDR1 and CDR2: SQVTM, ANQGSEA. The CDR3 is made up of 15 amino acids. The CDR3 DNA is TGCAGCGTGGCCGAGGGCGGGTCAGGGGCCAACGTCCTGACTTTC. It specifies CSVAEGGSGANVLTF.